This T cell receptor (beta chain) was captured by sequencing in a study of neoadjuvant nivolumab and ipilimumab in lung cancer. Germline V gene data show CDR1 as SGHTA and CDR2 as FQGNSA. Between the trimmed V and J ends, which lost 3 bases and 3 bases, there was a span of 6 bases. The CDR3 length is 13 residues. Assay: immunoSEQ multiplex PCR; the TCRdb copy retains only in-frame clones and omits some. The data contain some 28,000 clones, about 83% of them singletons. This clonotype was sampled from an adult with non-small cell lung cancer. The V call is TRBV7-2, the J call TRBJ1-5; D is unclear. The sample was tumor tissue, taken after neoadjuvant nivolumab, alone or with ipilimumab, at or shortly before surgery. The DNA of the CDR3 is TGTGCCAGCAGCTTCTCCGACAATCAGCCCCAGCATTTT. It specifies CASSFSDNQPQHF.